The 10 T cell receptor beta chains given below trace back to one sample, sequenced in a study of shared clonotypes between healthy human individuals. Cells designated naive CD8 were CD45RO-negative and were positively selected for CCR7, with terminally differentiated effector memory CD45RA+ cells excluded. The method was immunoSEQ multiplex PCR; TCRdb's version includes in-frame clones alone and lacks a portion of them. The sample has about 750,000 clones, more than 85% seen once; the top ten hold under 30%. The specimen was naive CD8+ T cells sorted from blood. The receptors were sampled from a man younger than 45 in good health.

The J gene is TRBJ2-2, the V gene TRBV5-6; D gene unclear. Germline loops: CDR1 SGHDT, CDR2 YYEEEE. Trimming cost V 0 bases and J 9 bases, with 12 bases left between them. The CDR3 totals 14 residues. The CDR3 reads CASSLDGLAWELFF. The DNA of the CDR3 is TGTGCCAGCAGCTTGGATGGTCTGGCCTGGGAGCTGTTTTTT.

With regard to this clone: A read error may account for a junction end that differs from germline. The chain has TRBV2 and TRBJ1-5; maybe TRBD1 (6 bases). The CDR3 has 14 amino acids. Germline V gives CDR1 SNHLY, CDR2 FYNNEI. CDR3 in DNA: TGTGCCAGCAGTGTGGGAAGGGGCGGACAGCTCCAGCATTTT. The encoded protein is CASSVGRGGQLQHF.

V is TRBV7-2 and J is TRBJ2-1; 8 positions agree with TRBD1. Germline assignment: CDR1 SGHTA and CDR2 FQGNSA. V shed 1 base and J 4 bases; nucleotides not matched to a gene: 15. The CDR3 length is 19 residues. DNA for the CDR3: TGTGCCAGCAGCTTAGGCAGGGGGCGGGCACCCCAGCTTTACAATGAGCAGTTCTTC. This sequence encodes CASSLGRGRAPQLYNEQFF.

A remark on this clone: Distinct nucleotide sequences in the sample also encode this CDR3. The chain couples TRBV5-1 to TRBJ2-7, with 10 positions matching TRBD1. The V gene end was trimmed by 0 bases and the J gene end by 6 bases; junction bases not matched to a gene: 3. This CDR3 comprises 14 residues. Germline CDR1 SGHRS, CDR2 YFSETQ. The CDR3 here is CASSLAGTGVEQYF. In DNA, the CDR3 is TGCGCCAGCAGCTTGGCAGGGACAGGGGTCGAGCAGTACTTC.

This chain joins TRBV11-2 and TRBJ2-3, with unresolved D. The germline gives CDR1 SGHAT, CDR2 FQNNGV. The CDR3 totals 11 residues. V lost 6 bases and J 4 bases, leaving 5 bases between the germline ends. CDR3 nucleotide sequence: TGTGCCAGCAGGGGTTCAGATACGCAGTATTTT. Its translation is CASRGSDTQYF.

The chain links TRBV27 to TRBJ1-1; TRBD1 might be the D (6 bases). Germline CDR1 MNHEY, CDR2 SMNVEV (reference sequence). The ends were cut back, 5 bases at V and 1 base at J, with 11 bases in the middle. The CDR3 contains 14 residues. The CDR3 here is CASSRGAKNTEAFF. CDR3 bases: TGTGCCAGCAGTAGGGGGGCGAAGAACACTGAAGCTTTCTTT.

The chain has TRBV7-8 and TRBJ2-2, with D unresolved. V lost 8 bases, J lost 4 bases, and 11 bases lay in between. Germline values: CDR1 SGHVS, CDR2 FQNEAQ. The length of the CDR3 is 13 residues. CDR3 in amino acids: CASGAAVTGELFF. CDR3 DNA: TGTGCCAGCGGTGCGGCGGTCACCGGGGAGCTGTTTTTT.

The chain joins TRBV7-9 to TRBJ1-2; unclear D gene. Germline V CDR1 and CDR2: SEHNR, FQNEAQ (reference sequence). The CDR3 has 14 amino acids. V was cut by 5 bases and J by 2 bases, with 12 bases left in between. CDR3 amino acids: CASSPLETNYGYTF. In DNA, the CDR3 is TGTGCCAGCAGCCCTTTGGAGACGAACTATGGCTACACCTTC. Based on the CDR3 plus reference TRBV7-9 and TRBJ1-2, the full variable domain is DTGVSQNPRHKITKRGQNVTFRCDPISEHNRLYWYRQTLGQGPEFLTYFQNEAQLEKSRLLSDRFSAERPKGSFSTLEIQRTEQGDSAMYLCASSPLETNYGYTFGSGTRLTVV.

The chain has TRBV2 and TRBJ2-3; the D is unclear. V was pared by 3 bases and J by 2 bases, with 12 bases between. Per germline, CDR1 SNHLY and CDR2 FYNNEI. The CDR3 has 15 amino acids. The CDR3 bases are TGTGCCAGCAGTGACTTCAGACTCCACACAGATACGCAGTATTTT. It is translated as CASSDFRLHTDTQYF.

The V call is TRBV5-6, the J call TRBJ1-4; possibly TRBD1 for D (5 bases). Germline values: CDR1 SGHDT, CDR2 YYEEEE. The CDR3 consists of 16 residues. Trimming shortened V by 3 bases and J by 5 bases, and 17 bases separated the two germline ends. Here the CDR3 reads CASSSLQWGENEKLFF. DNA of the CDR3: TGTGCCAGCAGCTCACTCCAATGGGGGGAGAATGAAAAACTGTTTTTT.